The T cell receptor beta chain described here comes from a study of molecular identifiers for immune sequencing clone quantification. Findings of the study overall: Reports indicate spiked Jurkat TCR RNA from one cell could be found among approximately 1 million naive cells.

CDR1 is MGHRA and CDR2 is YSYEKL in the germline V gene. The CDR3 length is 17 residues. V was cut by 1 base and J by 0 bases, with 13 bases left in between. Both previously described methods and listed TCR primers were employed to make bulk TCR libraries. TCRdb reprocessed the PCR reads with MiXCR, giving one entry per CDR3 protein. The sample contains a few hundred thousand distinct CDR3 sequences, about 23% of which appear only once. This clonotype was seen more than once but under ten times. The antigen remains undetermined. This clonotype was sampled from a human donor in good health. Some libraries in this study had Jurkat cell RNA spiked in. The specimen sequenced was naive CD8+ T cells from blood, with Jurkat cell RNA spiked in. Subset here: FACS-sorted CD8+CD4-CCR7+CD45RA+ naive T cells. The chain carries TRBV4-1 and TRBJ2-1, with a tentative D call TRBD1 (5 bases). The CDR3 region is CASSQVDRGSSYNEQFF. CDR3 bases: TGCGCCAGCAGCCAAGTAGATAGGGGCAGCTCCTACAATGAGCAGTTCTTC.